Below are 12 T cell receptor beta chains sequenced from a single sample in a study of T cells in Graves' hyperthyroidism and ophthalmopathy. From RNA transcripts, TCR beta CDR3 regions were amplified. HTBI primers were the set used in a first-round RT-PCR of the TCR CDR3. Using its own MiXCR run on the multiplex PCR reads, TCRdb lists one record per CDR3 protein. The table shows more than 650,000 distinct CDR3 sequences, with around 15% occurring only once. Sequencing was carried out using blood. These receptors all come from a woman aged 18-29 years with Graves' hyperthyroidism.

This clonotype appeared many times. This chain connects TRBV7-9 to TRBJ2-7, with 11 bases that match TRBD1. V trimming: 6 bases; J trimming: 6 bases; junction bases outside the gene matches: 4. CDR1 is SEHNR, CDR2 FQNEAQ, per germline (reference sequence). This CDR3 is built from 13 residues. CDR3 nucleotide sequence: TGTGCCAGCAGAGGACAGGGGGCGAGCGAGCAGTACTTC. Protein: CASRGQGASEQYF.

On this clonotype itself: Germline is not matched at one junction end, which may reflect a read error. The CDR3 DNA reads as TGTGCCGGTAGTATCCCGGGACTAGCGGGAGGGCCGAGCGGGGAGCTGTTTTTT. Translated: CAGSIPGLAGGPSGELFF. This rearrangement joins TRBV19 to TRBJ2-2; 16 bases fit TRBD2. The CDR3 has 18 amino acids. CDR1 is LNHDA and CDR2 is SQIVND in the germline V gene (reference sequence).

This clonotype was seen many times. This chain connects TRBV12-3 or TRBV12-4 to TRBJ1-2; 9 positions agree with TRBD1. The length of the CDR3 is 15 residues. The V and J ends lost 6 bases and 7 bases, in that order; junction bases with no gene match: 12. This chain's CDR3 is CASRSAGTGTSGYTF. For the CDR3, the DNA is TGTGCCAGCAGGTCCGCCGGGACAGGGACGAGTGGCTACACCTTC.

The sample holds many counts of this clonotype. The chain joins TRBV5-6 to TRBJ2-1; the D gene could be TRBD1 or TRBD2 (5 bases each). CDR1 SGHDT and CDR2 YYEEEE come from the germline V gene. The CDR3 has 15 residues. Deletions cut 0 bases from V and 5 bases from J, with 12 bases between. This CDR3 is CASSLDRRMDNEQFF. The CDR3 bases are TGTGCCAGCAGCTTGGACAGGAGGATGGACAATGAGCAGTTCTTC.

This clonotype has ten or more counts. The CDR3: CSATQLQETQYF. CDR3 sequence (DNA): TGCAGTGCTACACAGCTACAAGAGACCCAGTACTTC. The V gene is TRBV20-1, the J gene TRBJ2-5; D gene unclear. Germline lookup yields CDR1 DFQATT and CDR2 SNEGSKA (reference sequence). This CDR3 is built from 12 residues. With 4 bases removed from V and 2 bases from J, the gap between germline ends came to 8 bases.

This clonotype has a handful of counts. The genes are TRBV20-1 and TRBJ1-5; 7 positions match TRBD1. The J segment lost 0 bases and the V segment lost 5 bases, leaving 7 bases of the junction unmatched. The CDR3 sequence is 15 residues long. CDR1 is DFQATT, CDR2 SNEGSKA, per germline (reference sequence). CDR3: CSALQGTYSNQPQHF. CDR3 coding DNA: TGCAGTGCTCTACAGGGGACTTATAGCAATCAGCCCCAGCATTTT.

V gene TRBV19 combines with J gene TRBJ2-1; TRBD2 matches at 10 bases. Germline CDR1 LNHDA, CDR2 SQIVND (reference sequence). CDR3 length equals 17 residues. With 2 bases clipped from V and 8 bases from J, the junction kept 12 bases outside the gene matches. The CDR3 here is CASSITASGSMYDEQFF. DNA of the CDR3: TGTGCCAGTAGTATAACGGCTAGCGGGAGTATGTACGATGAGCAGTTCTTC.

This clonotype was recorded at least ten times. The chain carries TRBV30 and TRBJ2-3; perhaps TRBD2 as D (6 bases). Germline CDR1 reads GTSNPN; CDR2 reads SVGIG (reference sequence). The CDR3 contains 15 residues. The germline V and J ends were trimmed by 2 bases and 1 base, with 13 bases remaining between them. Here the CDR3 DNA reads TGTGCCTGGAGTTTATGGCGGGAAGGCACAGATACGCAGTATTTT. Translation: CAWSLWREGTDTQYF.

The CDR3 spells CASSQVWVGTGELFF. The CDR3 bases are TGTGCCAGCAGCCAAGTTTGGGTCGGGACCGGGGAGCTGTTTTTT. V and J are TRBV3-1 and TRBJ2-2; D unclear. CDR1 is LGHDT, CDR2 YNNKEL, per germline (reference sequence). Trimming pared 1 base from V and 5 bases from J, leaving 11 bases between. This CDR3 contains 15 residues.

This clonotype was found a few times. The chain joins TRBV20-1 to TRBJ2-4; the D gene could be TRBD1 or TRBD2 (5 bases each). V lost 5 bases and J lost 0, with 17 bases in between. CDR3 size: 16 residues. Per the germline V gene, CDR1 is DFQATT and CDR2 is SNEGSKA (reference sequence). The CDR3 reads CSAFPLRGLAKNIQYF. The CDR3 DNA reads TGCAGTGCTTTCCCCCTGAGGGGATTAGCCAAAAACATTCAGTACTTC.

This clonotype was detected ten times or more. V and J are TRBV6-1 and TRBJ1-5; D is possibly TRBD1 (6 bases). Trimming took off 2 bases at V and 0 bases at J, with 8 bases between the two ends. Per the germline V gene, CDR1 is MNHNS and CDR2 is SASEGT. The CDR3 covers 15 residues. In DNA form, the CDR3 reads TGTGCCAGCAGTGAAAACAGGGCTAGCAATCAGCCCCAGCATTTT. It is translated as CASSENRASNQPQHF.

This clonotype was seen many times. V is TRBV6-1 and J is TRBJ2-3; D is possibly TRBD1 (6 bases). Trimming pared 7 bases from V and 0 bases from J, leaving 17 bases between. Per germline, CDR1 MNHNS and CDR2 SASEGT. The length of the CDR3 is 16 residues. CDR3: CASTGYRAPSTDTQYF. The DNA for the CDR3 is TGTGCCAGCACCGGATACAGGGCACCTAGCACAGATACGCAGTATTTT.